This T cell receptor beta chain was sequenced for a study of T cell changes during pregnancy in multiple sclerosis. Germline-derived CDR1 and CDR2 are SNHLY and FYNNEI. With V trimmed by 6 bases and J by 0 bases, 5 bases remained unmatched. The CDR3 contains 15 residues. Sequenced by immunoSEQ multiplex PCR; TCRdb stores in-frame clones only, minus some. Of tens of thousands of clones detected, over 80% appear once; the ten largest clones hold about 0.45%. This clone was seen a few times. The sequence was collected from a female donor with multiple sclerosis, enrolled in a pregnancy study. The chain combines TRBV2 with TRBJ2-3, with TRBD1 identical over 8 bases. Material: CD4+ T cells from peripheral blood mononuclear cells, obtained before pregnancy. In DNA form, the CDR3 reads TGTGCCAGCAGCCTGGACAGGGCCAGCACAGATACGCAGTATTTT. As protein: CASSLDRASTDTQYF.